This T cell receptor beta chain emerged from a study of cytomegalovirus exposure and HLA in healthy donors. 60 Vbeta and 13 Jbeta primers were used in PCR. Assay: immunoSEQ multiplex PCR; the TCRdb copy retains only in-frame clones and omits some. Among about 59,000 clones, 80% were seen once, and the ten largest hold roughly 4%. At the time of sampling, donors were nominally healthy, though unrecorded immune exposures were likely. Study-wide findings and caveats: The study flagged 150 to 200 TCR beta chains as cytomegalovirus-associated. In vitro work confirmed that three CMV-associated chains recognize CMV antigens.

CDR1 is MNHNY and CDR2 is SVGAGI in the germline V gene (reference sequence). The CDR3 sequence is 14 residues long. J was trimmed by 4 bases and V by 6 bases; bases with no gene match: 8. In the case of this clone: Its specificity is not known.

The chain uses TRBV6-6 and TRBJ2-7, with 8 positions matching TRBD2. Sequencing was done on a sample of PBMCs. This clonotype originated in a woman between 40 and 55 years old in good health and CMV-seronegative. CDR3 nucleotides: TGTGCCAGCAGCTCCCTAGCTAGCGGGTACGAGCAGTACTTC. Translating gives CASSSLASGYEQYF.